Here is one T cell receptor beta chain with its context. Its antigen is not known. The sample comes from a study of identical twins. Study findings and constraints: Within monozygotic twins, out-of-frame TCR alpha sharing was underestimated by the models.

V lost 3 bases and J lost 5; bases outside the gene matches: 7. CDR1 and CDR2 from the germline V gene are SGDLS and YYNGEE. This CDR3 comprises 14 residues. Template switching added a universal primer site, and cDNA bore unique molecular identifiers. TCRdb passed the 5' RACE reads through MiXCR, listing each CDR3 protein once. This table holds about 790,000 distinct CDR3 sequences, around a sixth found once. A further study also used this sample, focusing on T cells expressing NK-cell markers.

The specimen sequenced was PBMCs. The V and J genes are TRBV9 and TRBJ2-5, with 7 positions matching TRBD1. The sequence was obtained from a woman aged 18-29 years in good health. The CDR3 nucleotides read TGTGCCAGCAGCGAAGGGAACAGGGGTGAGACCCAGTACTTC. Encoded protein: CASSEGNRGETQYF. Based on the CDR3 plus reference TRBV9 and TRBJ2-5, the full variable domain is DSGVTQTPKHLITATGQRVTLRCSPRSGDLSVYWYQQSLDQGLQFLIQYYNGEERAKGNILERFSAQQFPDLHSELNLSSLELGDSALYFCASSEGNRGETQYFGPGTRLLVL.